The present T cell receptor beta chain was sequenced within a study of cytomegalovirus exposure and HLA in healthy donors. Overall study: In an early release, HLA-typed donors contributed roughly 85 million unique TCR sequences. Study-wide findings and caveats: Highly shared sequence variants in one cluster were likely a sequencing artifact. Links to common viral pathogens appeared, in a later analysis, for several of the most significant clusters.

In germline, CDR1 is MDHEN, CDR2 SYDVKM. The CDR3 is 20 residues long. V dropped 2 bases and J dropped 7; count of bases not matched to a gene: 16. Of note for this clone: Its antigen is unknown.

The study ran its PCR with 60 Vbeta and 13 Jbeta primers. Some clones are missing from TCRdb's copy, which holds only in-frame ones; the method was immunoSEQ multiplex PCR. Of about 150,000 clones in the sample, over 70% were seen once. The sample comprised PBMCs. The rearrangement uses TRBV28 and TRBJ2-2, with 13 bases aligning to TRBD2. This receptor was obtained from a man aged 25 to 45 in good health and CMV-seronegative. The CDR3 region has the DNA TGTGCCAGCAGTTTACCTGGACTAGCGGGGGACCCGATGAGGGGCGGGGAGCTGTTTTTT. Protein sequence: CASSLPGLAGDPMRGGELFF.